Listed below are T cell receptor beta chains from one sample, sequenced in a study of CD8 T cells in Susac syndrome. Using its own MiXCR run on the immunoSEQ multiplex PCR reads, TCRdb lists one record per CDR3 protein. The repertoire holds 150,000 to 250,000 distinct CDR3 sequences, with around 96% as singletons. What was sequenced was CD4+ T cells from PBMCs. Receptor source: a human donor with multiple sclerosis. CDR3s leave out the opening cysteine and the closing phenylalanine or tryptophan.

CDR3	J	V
ASSPRPTIGNTIY	TRBJ1-3	TRBV18
ASSVASRGLAEAF	TRBJ1-1	TRBV9
SARRTSGSSEQY	TRBJ2-7	TRBV20-1
ASSQPTRGSYNEQF	TRBJ2-1	TRBV14
ASSPGTGGYEQY	TRBJ2-7	TRBV7-6
ASNRKDYGYT	TRBJ1-2	TRBV6-6
ATASSGANVLT	TRBJ2-6	TRBV24-1
ATSDRDSNSNQPQH	TRBJ1-5	TRBV24-1
ASRNTGIVSGANVLT	TRBJ2-6	TRBV3-1
ASSQDYLDNEQF	TRBJ2-1	TRBV3-1
AWRRWGNTEAF	TRBJ1-1	TRBV30
SAEGRGPGYGYT	TRBJ1-2	TRBV29-1
ASFAGTGLAF	TRBJ1-1	TRBV19
SARDVQTGELF	TRBJ2-2	TRBV20-1
ASHLKYGYT	TRBJ1-2	TRBV23-1
ATSDFRLGNQETQY	TRBJ2-5	TRBV24-1
ATSDTAGGKETQY	TRBJ2-5	TRBV24-1
AWSKRQQY	TRBJ2-7	TRBV30
ASSYPRQGGT	TRBJ1-2	TRBV12-3/TRBV12-4
ASSGRAGRDTGELF	TRBJ2-2	TRBV5-4
ASSLGDGGNQPQH	TRBJ1-5	TRBV7-8
ASSSRTAYEQY	TRBJ2-7	TRBV7-2
SAPRRGQETQY	TRBJ2-5	TRBV20-1
SAALRPDEQY	TRBJ2-7	TRBV29-1
AWSVRLGYEQY	TRBJ2-7	TRBV30
ASWGGLNTEAF	TRBJ1-1	TRBV30
ASSLGGTYGYT	TRBJ1-2	TRBV27
ASATSEIFPRSNEQF	TRBJ2-1	TRBV3-1
ASRGILAGAPDTQY	TRBJ2-3	TRBV10-2
ASSLRGPSTDTQY	TRBJ2-3	TRBV5-1
ATSRDSYGYT	TRBJ1-2	TRBV15
ASSPRTGDRF	TRBJ2-1	TRBV12-3/TRBV12-4
ASSQDMARTSGRNEQF	TRBJ2-1	TRBV3-1
ASRYSTDTQY	TRBJ2-3	TRBV5-1
ASSLSTGVSYEQY	TRBJ2-7	TRBV7-9
ASSIQVQETQY	TRBJ2-5	TRBV19
ASSFFGGNTEAF	TRBJ1-1	TRBV7-9
STPSVAGGGHYGYT	TRBJ1-2	TRBV20-1